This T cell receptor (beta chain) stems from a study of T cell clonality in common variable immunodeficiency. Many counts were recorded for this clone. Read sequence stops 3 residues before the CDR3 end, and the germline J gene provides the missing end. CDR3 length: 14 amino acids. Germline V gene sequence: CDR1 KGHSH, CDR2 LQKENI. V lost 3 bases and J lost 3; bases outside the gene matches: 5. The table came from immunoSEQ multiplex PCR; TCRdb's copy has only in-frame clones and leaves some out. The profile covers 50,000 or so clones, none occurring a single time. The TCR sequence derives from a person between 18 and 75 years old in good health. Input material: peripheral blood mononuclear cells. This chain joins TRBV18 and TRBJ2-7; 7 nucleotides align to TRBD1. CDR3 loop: CASSPSGTDYEQYF. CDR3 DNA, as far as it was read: TGTGCCAGCTCACCTTCCGGGACAGACTACGAG.